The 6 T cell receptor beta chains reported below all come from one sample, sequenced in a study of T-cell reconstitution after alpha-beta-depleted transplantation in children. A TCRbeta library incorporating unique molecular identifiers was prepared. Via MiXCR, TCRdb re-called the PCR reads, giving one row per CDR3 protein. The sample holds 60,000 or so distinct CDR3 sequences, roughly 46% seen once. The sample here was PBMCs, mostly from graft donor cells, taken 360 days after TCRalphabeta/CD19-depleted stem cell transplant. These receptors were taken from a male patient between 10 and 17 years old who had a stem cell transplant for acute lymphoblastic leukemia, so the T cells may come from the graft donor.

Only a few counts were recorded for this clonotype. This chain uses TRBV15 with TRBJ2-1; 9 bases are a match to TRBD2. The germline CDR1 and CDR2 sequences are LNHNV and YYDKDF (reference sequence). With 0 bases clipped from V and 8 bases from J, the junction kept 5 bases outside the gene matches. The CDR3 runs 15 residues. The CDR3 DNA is TGTGCCACCAGCAGAGAGGCGGGAGGGCAATATGAGCAGTTCTTC. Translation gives CATSREAGGQYEQFF. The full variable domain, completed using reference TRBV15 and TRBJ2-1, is DAMVIQNPRYQVTQFGKPVTLSCSQTLNHNVMYWYQQKSSQAPKLLFHYYDKDFNNEADTPDNFQSRRPNTSFCFLDIRSPGLGDTAMYLCATSREAGGQYEQFFGPGTRLTVL.

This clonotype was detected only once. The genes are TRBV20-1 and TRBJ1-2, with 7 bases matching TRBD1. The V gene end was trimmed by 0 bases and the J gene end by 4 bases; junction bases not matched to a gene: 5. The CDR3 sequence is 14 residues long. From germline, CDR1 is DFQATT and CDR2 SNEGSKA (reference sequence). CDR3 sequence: CSAREDRAVYGYTF. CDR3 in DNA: TGCAGTGCTAGAGAAGACAGGGCGGTCTATGGCTACACCTTC.

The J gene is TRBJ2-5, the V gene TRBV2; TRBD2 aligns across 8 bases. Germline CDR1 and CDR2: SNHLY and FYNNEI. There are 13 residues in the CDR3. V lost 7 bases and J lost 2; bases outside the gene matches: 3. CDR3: CASIKRGQETQYF. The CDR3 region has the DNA TGTGCCAGCATCAAGCGGGGGCAAGAGACCCAGTACTTC. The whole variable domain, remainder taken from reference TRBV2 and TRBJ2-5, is EPEVTQTPSHQVTQMGQEVILRCVPISNHLYFYWYRQILGQKVEFLVSFYNNEISEKSEIFDDQFSVERPDGSNFTLKIRSTKLEDSAMYFCASIKRGQETQYFGPGTRLLVL.

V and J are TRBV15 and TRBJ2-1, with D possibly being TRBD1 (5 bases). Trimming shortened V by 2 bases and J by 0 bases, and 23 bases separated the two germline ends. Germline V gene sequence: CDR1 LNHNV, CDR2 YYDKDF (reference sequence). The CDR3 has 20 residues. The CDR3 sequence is CATSRRGQVLKISSYNEQFF. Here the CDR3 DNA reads TGTGCCACCAGCAGAAGGGGCCAAGTCCTAAAAATCAGCTCCTACAATGAGCAGTTCTTC.

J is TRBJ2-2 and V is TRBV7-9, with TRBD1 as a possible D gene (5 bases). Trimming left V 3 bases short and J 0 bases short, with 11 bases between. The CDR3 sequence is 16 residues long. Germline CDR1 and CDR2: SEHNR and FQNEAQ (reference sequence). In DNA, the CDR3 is TGTGCCAGCAGCTTGACCCCCAGGGCGAACACCGGGGAGCTGTTTTTT. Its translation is CASSLTPRANTGELFF. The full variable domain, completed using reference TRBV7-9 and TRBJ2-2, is DTGVSQNPRHKITKRGQNVTFRCDPISEHNRLYWYRQTLGQGPEFLTYFQNEAQLEKSRLLSDRFSAERPKGSFSTLEIQRTEQGDSAMYLCASSLTPRANTGELFFGEGSRLTVL.

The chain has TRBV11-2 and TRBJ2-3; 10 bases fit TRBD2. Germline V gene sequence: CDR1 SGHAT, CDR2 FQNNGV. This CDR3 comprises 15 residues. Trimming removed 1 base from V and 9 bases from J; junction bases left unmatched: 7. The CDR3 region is CASSLGSGGHPTQYF. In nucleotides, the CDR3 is TGTGCCAGCAGCTTAGGTAGCGGGGGGCATCCAACGCAGTATTTT.